These T cell receptor beta chains were read from a single sample in a study of T-cell memory formation after mild COVID-19. TCRdb analysed the 5' RACE reads with MiXCR anew, one entry per CDR3 protein. The top ten clones hold 8.4% of a sample with fewer than 700,000 distinct CDR3 sequences, less than 25% of them seen once. Sequencing was performed on PBMCs or a T cell subset sorted from them (not recorded which). All receptors come from an adult woman who had mild COVID-19 (a few samples of this study predate the infection). Cell type and time point are not known. Both conserved end residues are part of each CDR3. The order of the fields is V gene, clone size, J gene, D gene, CDR3 protein, CDR3 DNA. D genes are given only for firm matches. The size of a clone is reported for some rows only, either as once, few or many, or as a class for expanded clones.

TRBV25-1	many	TRBJ2-7	TRBD2	CASSWEGRYEQYF	TGTGCCAGCAGCTGGGAGGGCCGATACGAGCAGTACTTC
TRBV2	few	TRBJ2-5	NA	CASSEHGLPKETQYF	TGTGCCAGCAGTGAACATGGACTTCCCAAAGAGACCCAGTACTTC
TRBV5-4	NA	TRBJ2-1	TRBD2	CASSGWTSGSYNEQFF	TGTGCCAGCAGCGGATGGACTAGCGGGTCCTACAATGAGCAGTTCTTC
TRBV7-2	NA	TRBJ2-3	NA	CASSLAGRVRTDTQYF	TGTGCCAGCAGCTTAGCGGGCCGGGTGCGAACAGATACGCAGTATTTT
TRBV12-3/TRBV12-4	NA	TRBJ1-2	TRBD1	CASSLRTGHGYTF	TGTGCCAGCAGTTTGCGGACAGGGCATGGCTACACCTTC
TRBV12-3/TRBV12-4	few	TRBJ1-1	TRBD1	CASSLQGASEAFF	TGTGCCAGCAGTTTGCAGGGGGCGTCTGAAGCTTTCTTT
TRBV4-1	NA	TRBJ1-6	NA	CASSHPQSPLHF	TGCGCCAGCAGCCACCCCCAATCACCCCTCCACTTT
TRBV20-1	NA	TRBJ2-7	TRBD2	CSASGVAYEQYF	TGCAGTGCAAGCGGGGTTGCCTACGAGCAGTACTTC
TRBV24-1	NA	TRBJ2-5	NA	CATSDPPPAQETQYF	TGTGCCACCAGTGATCCCCCCCCTGCGCAAGAGACCCAGTACTTC
TRBV30	NA	TRBJ1-2	NA	CAWSAEGYYGYTF	TGTGCCTGGAGTGCGGAGGGCTACTATGGCTACACCTTC
TRBV7-2	NA	TRBJ2-3	TRBD2	CASSHWTSGRADTQYF	TGTGCCAGCAGCCATTGGACTAGCGGGAGAGCAGATACGCAGTATTTT
TRBV6-4	few	TRBJ2-7	TRBD1	CASVAPTGEMQYF	TGTGCCAGCGTGGCCCCGACAGGGGAGATGCAGTACTTC
TRBV10-3	NA	TRBJ2-7	NA	CAISEFGGGYEQYF	TGTGCCATCAGTGAGTTTGGAGGGGGCTACGAGCAGTACTTC
TRBV19	NA	TRBJ1-6	TRBD1	CASSILARDSNSPLHF	TGTGCCAGTAGTATACTTGCCCGGGACAGCAATTCACCCCTCCACTTT
TRBV12-3/TRBV12-4	NA	TRBJ2-2	NA	CASSLRGHTGELFF	TGTGCCAGCAGTTTACGGGGACACACCGGGGAGCTGTTTTTT
TRBV6-6	few	TRBJ1-1	NA	CASRRQREKNTEAFF	TGTGCCAGCAGACGACAGAGAGAAAAGAACACTGAAGCTTTCTTT
TRBV29-1	NA	TRBJ2-5	TRBD2	CSVDPGLPYETQYF	TGCAGCGTGGATCCGGGACTACCTTACGAGACCCAGTACTTC
TRBV4-2	many	TRBJ2-1	TRBD2	CASSQAGSSYNEQFF	TGTGCCAGCAGTCAAGCGGGAAGCTCCTACAATGAGCAGTTCTTC
TRBV28	NA	TRBJ2-5	NA	CASSGPRGRQISETQYF	TGTGCCAGCAGTGGTCCCCGGGGCAGACAGATATCAGAGACCCAGTACTTC
TRBV6-1	once	TRBJ2-6	NA	CASSEISGANVLTF	TGTGCCAGCAGTGAAATTAGTGGGGCCAACGTCCTGACTTTC
TRBV2	few	TRBJ1-1	NA	CASSLKGKTEAFF	TGTGCCAGCAGCCTGAAAGGGAAGACTGAAGCTTTCTTT
TRBV5-1	NA	TRBJ1-1	NA	CASSSYQGWDTEAFF	TGCGCCAGCAGCTCATACCAGGGTTGGGATACTGAAGCTTTCTTT
TRBV12-3/TRBV12-4	many	TRBJ2-7	TRBD1	CASNLQGTYEQYF	TGTGCCAGCAATCTACAGGGGACCTACGAGCAGTACTTC
TRBV4-3	NA	TRBJ2-7	NA	CASSQDHLSYEQYF	TGCGCCAGCAGCCAAGATCACCTCTCCTACGAGCAGTACTTC
TRBV6-5	NA	TRBJ2-7	NA	CASKVGEWAYEQYF	TGTGCCAGCAAAGTCGGGGAATGGGCCTACGAGCAGTACTTC
TRBV7-3	NA	TRBJ2-5	TRBD1	CASSPQGASLGTQYF	TGTGCCAGCAGCCCACAGGGGGCTTCACTGGGGACCCAGTACTTC
TRBV3-1	NA	TRBJ2-3	NA	CASSETYTSDTQYF	TGTGCCAGCAGCGAGACTTATACATCAGATACGCAGTATTTT
TRBV7-2	NA	TRBJ2-1	TRBD2	CASSLAAGVLFF	TGTGCCAGCAGCTTAGCTGCGGGAGTTCTGTTCTTC
TRBV12-3/TRBV12-4	NA	TRBJ2-7	TRBD2	CASSRGLAGGPRPYEQYF	TGTGCCAGCAGTCGGGGACTAGCGGGAGGGCCTCGCCCCTACGAGCAGTACTTC
TRBV19	few	TRBJ2-2	TRBD2	CASSLRGGGLNTGELFF	TGTGCCAGTAGTCTACGCGGCGGGGGATTGAACACCGGGGAGCTGTTTTTT
TRBV5-4	NA	TRBJ2-7	TRBD2	CASSLDAGALGEQYF	TGTGCCAGCAGCTTGGATGCGGGAGCTCTAGGAGAGCAGTACTTC
TRBV19	NA	TRBJ1-1	TRBD1	CASSAQDRATEAFF	TGTGCCAGTAGTGCCCAAGACAGGGCTACTGAAGCTTTCTTT
TRBV20-1	NA	TRBJ2-3	NA	CSATRDSATQYF	TGCAGTGCGACGCGGGACTCCGCTACGCAGTATTTT
TRBV29-1	NA	TRBJ2-1	TRBD2	CSVDSGTTNEQFF	TGCAGCGTTGACAGCGGGACGACAAATGAGCAGTTCTTC
TRBV25-1	many	TRBJ2-7	TRBD1	CASSAMNRGSYEQYF	TGTGCCAGCAGTGCAATGAACAGGGGTTCGTACGAGCAGTACTTC
TRBV24-1	NA	TRBJ1-2	NA	CAVQGASLANYGYTF	TGTGCCGTACAGGGAGCTTCGCTAGCTAACTATGGCTACACCTTC
TRBV29-1	NA	TRBJ2-1	NA	CSVESGSDEQFF	TGCAGCGTTGAGTCAGGGAGCGATGAGCAGTTCTTC
TRBV20-1	few	TRBJ2-7	NA	CSARDRGLSYEQYF	TGCAGTGCTAGAGATCGGGGTTTGTCCTACGAGCAGTACTTC
TRBV6-5	few	TRBJ2-7	NA	CASSYRSGVGYEQYF	TGTGCCAGCAGTTACCGGTCGGGGGTTGGTTACGAGCAGTACTTC
TRBV7-6	few	TRBJ1-5	NA	CASSLEPAGNNQPQHF	TGTGCCAGCAGCTTAGAACCCGCAGGCAACAATCAGCCCCAGCATTTT
TRBV11-2	few	TRBJ2-3	NA	CASSRLEWSTDTQYF	TGTGCCAGCAGCCGTTTGGAATGGAGCACAGATACGCAGTATTTT
TRBV6-2/TRBV6-3	few	TRBJ2-7	TRBD1	CASSHGSGTGYEQYF	TGTGCCAGCAGTCACGGATCCGGGACAGGCTACGAGCAGTACTTC